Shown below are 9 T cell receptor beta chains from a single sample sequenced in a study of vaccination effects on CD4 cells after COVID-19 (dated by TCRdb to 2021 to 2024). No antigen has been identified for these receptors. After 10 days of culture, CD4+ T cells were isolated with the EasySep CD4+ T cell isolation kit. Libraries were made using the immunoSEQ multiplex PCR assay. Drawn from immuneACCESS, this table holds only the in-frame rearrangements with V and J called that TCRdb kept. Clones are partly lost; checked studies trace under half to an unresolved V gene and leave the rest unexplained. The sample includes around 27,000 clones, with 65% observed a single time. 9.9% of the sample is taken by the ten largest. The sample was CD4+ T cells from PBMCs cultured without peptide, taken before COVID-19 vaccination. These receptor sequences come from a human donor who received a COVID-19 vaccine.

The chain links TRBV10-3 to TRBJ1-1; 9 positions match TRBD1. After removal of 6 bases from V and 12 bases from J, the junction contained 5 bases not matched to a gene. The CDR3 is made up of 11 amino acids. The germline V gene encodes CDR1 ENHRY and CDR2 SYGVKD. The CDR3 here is CAIRGQGRTFF. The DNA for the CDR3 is TGTGCCATCAGGGGACAGGGCCGTACTTTCTTT.

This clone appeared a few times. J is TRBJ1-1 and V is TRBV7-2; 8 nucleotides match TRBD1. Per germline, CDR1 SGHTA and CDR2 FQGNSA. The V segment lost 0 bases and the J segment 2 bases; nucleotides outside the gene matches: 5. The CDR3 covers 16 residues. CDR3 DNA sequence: TGTGCCAGCAGCTTAGCCTCACAGGGGGTCAACACTGAAGCTTTCTTT. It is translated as CASSLASQGVNTEAFF.

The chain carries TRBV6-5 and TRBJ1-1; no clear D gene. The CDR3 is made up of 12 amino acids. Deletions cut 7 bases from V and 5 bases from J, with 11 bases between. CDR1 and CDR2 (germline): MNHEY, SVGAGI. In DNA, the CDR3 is TGTGCCAGCATGGAGAGGGTTACTGAAGCTTTCTTT. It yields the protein CASMERVTEAFF.

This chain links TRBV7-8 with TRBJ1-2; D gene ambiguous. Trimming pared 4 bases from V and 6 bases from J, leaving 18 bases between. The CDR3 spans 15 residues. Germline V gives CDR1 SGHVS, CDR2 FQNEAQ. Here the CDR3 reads CASSSRARRVDGYTF. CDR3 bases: TGTGCCAGCAGCTCGAGAGCCAGGCGAGTTGATGGCTACACCTTC. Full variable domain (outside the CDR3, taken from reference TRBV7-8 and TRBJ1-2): GAGVSQSPRYKVAKRGQDVALRCDPISGHVSLFWYQQALGQGPEFLTYFQNEAQLDKSGLPSDRFFAERPEGSVSTLKIQRTQQEDSAVYLCASSSRARRVDGYTFGSGTRLTVV.

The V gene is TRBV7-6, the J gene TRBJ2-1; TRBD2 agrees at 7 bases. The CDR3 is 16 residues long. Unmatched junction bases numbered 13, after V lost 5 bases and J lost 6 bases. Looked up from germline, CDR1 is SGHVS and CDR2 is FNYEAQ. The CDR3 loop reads CASSNDQRDRGNEQFF. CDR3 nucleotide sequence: TGTGCCAGCAGCAACGACCAGCGGGATCGTGGCAATGAGCAGTTCTTC.

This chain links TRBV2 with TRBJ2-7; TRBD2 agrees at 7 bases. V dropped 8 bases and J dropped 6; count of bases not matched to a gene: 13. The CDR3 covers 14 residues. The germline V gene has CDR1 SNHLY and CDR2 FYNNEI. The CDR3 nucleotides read TGTGCCAGCGGCGCCGGACTAGTACCTTTCGAGCAGTACTTC. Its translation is CASGAGLVPFEQYF.

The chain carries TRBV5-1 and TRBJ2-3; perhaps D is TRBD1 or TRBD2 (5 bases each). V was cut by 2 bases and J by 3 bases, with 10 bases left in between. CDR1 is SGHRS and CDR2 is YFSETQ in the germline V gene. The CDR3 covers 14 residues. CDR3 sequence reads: CASSFGGMTDTQYF. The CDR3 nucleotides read TGCGCCAGCAGCTTTGGGGGTATGACAGATACGCAGTATTTT.

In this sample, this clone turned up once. The CDR3 DNA follows: TGCGCCAGCAGCCAAGGCCGGGGAAGAACAGGGGTAGGGTCACCCCTCCACTTT. Translated, it gives CASSQGRGRTGVGSPLHF. The V call is TRBV4-1, the J call TRBJ1-6; 7 nucleotides line up with TRBD1. CDR3 size: 18 residues. The V segment lost 1 base and the J segment 10 bases; nucleotides outside the gene matches: 16. From germline, CDR1 is MGHRA and CDR2 YSYEKL.

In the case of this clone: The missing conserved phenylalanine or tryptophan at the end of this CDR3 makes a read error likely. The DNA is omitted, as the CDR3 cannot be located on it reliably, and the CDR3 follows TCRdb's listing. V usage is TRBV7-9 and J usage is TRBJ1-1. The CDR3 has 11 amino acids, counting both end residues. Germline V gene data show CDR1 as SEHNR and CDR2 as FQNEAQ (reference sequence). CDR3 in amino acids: CASSLWAEGFV.